Given below is one TCR beta chain in context. Authors' data handling: The authors estimated nucleated cell counts from reference gene primer amplification. Only in-frame clones appear in the TCRdb table, and some are missing; sequencing was by immunoSEQ multiplex PCR. The DNA was the basis for D and trimming; V, J and clone size are from that table. The sample holds some 100,000 clones, 85% seen once. The CDR3 has 12 residues. Germline CDR1 is SGHRS and CDR2 is YFSETQ. V lost 4 bases and J lost 7, with 11 bases in between. This record belongs to a study of blood T cell repertoires in COVID-19. Overall study: COVID-19 samples collected from the United States, Italy and Spain covered acute and convalescent phases. T cells, B-cell-depleted T cells, or PBMCs provided the cDNA or gDNA that served as material.

This chain connects TRBV5-1 to TRBJ1-1; D not certain. The sequenced sample was peripheral blood. This receptor was identified in a human donor in a cohort sampled during active COVID-19. This CDR3 is CASSARGGEAFF. The CDR3 coding sequence is TGCGCCAGCAGCGCGAGAGGAGGTGAAGCTTTCTTT.